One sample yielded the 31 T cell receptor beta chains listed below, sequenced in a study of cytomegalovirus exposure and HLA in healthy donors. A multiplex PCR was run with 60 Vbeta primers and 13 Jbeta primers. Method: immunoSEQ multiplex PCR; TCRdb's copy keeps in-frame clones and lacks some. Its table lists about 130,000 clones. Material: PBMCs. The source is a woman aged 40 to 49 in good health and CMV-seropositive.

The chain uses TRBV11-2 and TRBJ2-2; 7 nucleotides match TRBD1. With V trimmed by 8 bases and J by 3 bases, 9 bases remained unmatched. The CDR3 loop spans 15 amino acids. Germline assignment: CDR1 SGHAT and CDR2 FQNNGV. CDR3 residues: CASRRQGPDTGELFF. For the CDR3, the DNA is TGTGCCAGCCGCCGACAGGGCCCCGACACCGGGGAGCTGTTTTTT. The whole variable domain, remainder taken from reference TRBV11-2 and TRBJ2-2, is EAGVAQSPRYKIIEKRQSVAFWCNPISGHATLYWYQQILGQGPKLLIQFQNNGVVDDSQLPKDRFSAERLKGVDSTLKIQPAKLEDSAVYLCASRRQGPDTGELFFGEGSRLTVL.

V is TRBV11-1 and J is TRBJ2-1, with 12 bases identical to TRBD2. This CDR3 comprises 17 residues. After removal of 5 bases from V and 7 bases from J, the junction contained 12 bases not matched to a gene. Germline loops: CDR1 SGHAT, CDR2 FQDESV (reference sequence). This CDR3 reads CASSVRVTSGSENEQFF. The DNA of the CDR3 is TGTGCCAGCAGCGTACGGGTGACTAGCGGGAGTGAGAATGAGCAGTTCTTC.

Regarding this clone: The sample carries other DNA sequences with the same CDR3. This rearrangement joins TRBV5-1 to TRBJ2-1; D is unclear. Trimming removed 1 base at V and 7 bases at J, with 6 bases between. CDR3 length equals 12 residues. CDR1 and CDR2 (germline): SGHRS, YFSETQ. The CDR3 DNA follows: TGCGCCAGCAGCTTGTACGGGAATGAGCAGTTCTTC. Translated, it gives CASSLYGNEQFF.

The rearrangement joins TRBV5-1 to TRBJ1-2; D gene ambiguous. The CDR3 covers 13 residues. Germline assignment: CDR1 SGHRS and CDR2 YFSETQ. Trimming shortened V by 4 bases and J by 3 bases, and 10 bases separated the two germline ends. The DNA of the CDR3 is TGCGCCAGCAGCGTACACGGGGACTATGGCTACACCTTC. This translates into CASSVHGDYGYTF.

CDR3 bases: TGCAGCGTTGAACCTCGGGGGAAGAGGGAGCAGTACTTC. This gives the protein CSVEPRGKREQYF. J is TRBJ2-7 and V is TRBV29-1; the D gene is possibly TRBD2 (6 bases). The CDR3 consists of 13 residues. Germline lookup yields CDR1 SQVTM and CDR2 ANQGSEA. V lost 2 bases to trimming and J lost 7 bases, with 15 bases between them.

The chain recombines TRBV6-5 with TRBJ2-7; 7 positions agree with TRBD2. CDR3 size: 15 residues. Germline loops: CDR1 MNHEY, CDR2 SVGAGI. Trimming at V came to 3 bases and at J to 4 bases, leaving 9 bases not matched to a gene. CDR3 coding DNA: TGTGCCAGCAGTTATAGCGGGTACCTAGGGTACGAGCAGTACTTC. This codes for CASSYSGYLGYEQYF.

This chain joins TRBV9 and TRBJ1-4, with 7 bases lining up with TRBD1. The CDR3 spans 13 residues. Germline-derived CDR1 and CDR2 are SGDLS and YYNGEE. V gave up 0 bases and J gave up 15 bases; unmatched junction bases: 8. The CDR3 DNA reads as TGTGCCAGCAGCGTAGGAACAGGGGATCGATTGTTTTTT. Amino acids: CASSVGTGDRLFF.

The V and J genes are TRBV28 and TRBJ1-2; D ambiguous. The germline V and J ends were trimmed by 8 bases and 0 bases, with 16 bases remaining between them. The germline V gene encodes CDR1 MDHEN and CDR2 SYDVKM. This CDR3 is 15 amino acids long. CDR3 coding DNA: TGTGCCAGCCAACGCCTCAGTGCCGCTAACTATGGCTACACCTTC. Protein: CASQRLSAANYGYTF.

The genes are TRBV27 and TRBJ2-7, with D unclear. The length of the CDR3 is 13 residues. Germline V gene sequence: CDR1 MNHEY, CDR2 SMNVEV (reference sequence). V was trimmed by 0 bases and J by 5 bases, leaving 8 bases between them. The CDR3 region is CASSLSRKHEQYF. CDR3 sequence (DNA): TGTGCCAGCAGTTTATCGCGAAAACACGAGCAGTACTTC.

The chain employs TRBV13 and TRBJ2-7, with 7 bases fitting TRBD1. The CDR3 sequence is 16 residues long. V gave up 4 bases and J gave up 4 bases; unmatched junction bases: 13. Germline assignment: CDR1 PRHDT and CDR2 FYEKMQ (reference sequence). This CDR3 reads CASSSSSFTGVYEQYF. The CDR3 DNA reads TGTGCCAGCAGCTCTTCCTCCTTCACAGGGGTTTACGAGCAGTACTTC.

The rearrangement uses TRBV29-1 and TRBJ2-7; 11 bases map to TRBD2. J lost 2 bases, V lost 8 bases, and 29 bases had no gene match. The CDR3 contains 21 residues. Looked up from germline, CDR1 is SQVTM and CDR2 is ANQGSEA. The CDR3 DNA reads TGCAGCCTCTCAAATGTACTAGCGGGAGTTGGACACCACCGGAGAACCTACGAGCAGTACTTC. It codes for CSLSNVLAGVGHHRRTYEQYF.

The CDR3 nucleotides read TGTGCCAGCAGCTTAAAGGGACTAGCGGAACTTAGCTCCTACAATGAGCAGTTCTTC. This codes for CASSLKGLAELSSYNEQFF. The chain links TRBV7-3 to TRBJ2-1; 11 nucleotides agree with TRBD2. The germline CDR1 and CDR2 sequences are SGHTA and FQGTGA. Germline trimming cut 1 base from V and 0 bases from J; bases unmatched to any gene: 8. CDR3 length equals 19 residues.

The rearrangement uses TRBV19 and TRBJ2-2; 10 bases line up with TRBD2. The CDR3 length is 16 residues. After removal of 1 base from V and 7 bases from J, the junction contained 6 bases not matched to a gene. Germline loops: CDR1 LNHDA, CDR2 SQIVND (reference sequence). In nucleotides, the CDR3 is TGTGCCAGTAGTATAGCCCTAGCGGGGGTCTACGGGGAGCTGTTTTTT. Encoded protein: CASSIALAGVYGELFF.

CDR3 loop: CASSQGAKNTEAFF. The CDR3 DNA sequence: TGTGCCAGCAGCCAGGGGGCGAAGAACACTGAAGCTTTCTTT. The chain employs TRBV6-5 and TRBJ1-1; 8 positions match TRBD1. With 6 bases clipped from V and 1 base from J, the junction kept 4 bases outside the gene matches. The CDR3 runs 14 residues. Germline V lookup: CDR1 MNHEY, CDR2 SVGAGI.

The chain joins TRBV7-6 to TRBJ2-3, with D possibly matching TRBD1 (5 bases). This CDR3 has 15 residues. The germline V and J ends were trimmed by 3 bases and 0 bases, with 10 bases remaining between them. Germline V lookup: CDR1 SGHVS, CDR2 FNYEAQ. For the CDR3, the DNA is TGTGCCAGCAGCTTCGCTCAGGGAAGCACAGATACGCAGTATTTT. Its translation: CASSFAQGSTDTQYF. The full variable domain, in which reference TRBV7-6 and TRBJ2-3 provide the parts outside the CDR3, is GAGVSQSPRYKVTKRGQDVALRCDPISGHVSLYWYRQALGQGPEFLTYFNYEAQQDKSGLPNDRFSAERPEGSISTLTIQRTEQRDSAMYRCASSFAQGSTDTQYFGPGTRLTVL.

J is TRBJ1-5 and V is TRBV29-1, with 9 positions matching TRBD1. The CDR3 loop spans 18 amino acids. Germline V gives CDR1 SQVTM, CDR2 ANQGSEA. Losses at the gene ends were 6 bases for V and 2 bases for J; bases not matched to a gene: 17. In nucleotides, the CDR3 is TGCAGCGTCCTTACCGGGACAGGGCGGGGCGGCGGCAATCAGCCCCAGCATTTT. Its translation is CSVLTGTGRGGGNQPQHF. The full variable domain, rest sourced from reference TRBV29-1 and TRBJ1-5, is SAVISQKPSRDICQRGTSLTIQCQVDSQVTMMFWYRQQPGQSLTLIATANQGSEATYESGFVIDKFPISRPNLTFSTLTVSNMSPEDSSIYLCSVLTGTGRGGGNQPQHFGDGTRLSIL.

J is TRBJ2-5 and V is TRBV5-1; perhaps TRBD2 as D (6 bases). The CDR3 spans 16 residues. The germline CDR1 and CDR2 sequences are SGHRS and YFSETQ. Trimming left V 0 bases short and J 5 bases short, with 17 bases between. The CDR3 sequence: CASSLGLAEEAETQYF. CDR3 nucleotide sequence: TGCGCCAGCAGCTTGGGTTTAGCGGAAGAGGCGGAGACCCAGTACTTC. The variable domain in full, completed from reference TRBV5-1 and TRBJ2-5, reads KAGVTQTPRYLIKTRGQQVTLSCSPISGHRSVSWYQQTPGQGLQFLFEYFSETQRNKGNFPGRFSGRQFSNSRSEMNVSTLELGDSALYLCASSLGLAEEAETQYFGPGTRLLVL.

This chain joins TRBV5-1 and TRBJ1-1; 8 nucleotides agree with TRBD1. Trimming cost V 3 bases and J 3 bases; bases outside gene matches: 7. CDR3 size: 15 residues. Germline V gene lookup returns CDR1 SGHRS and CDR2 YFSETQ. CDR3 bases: TGCGCCAGCAGCTCTGGACAGGGAGGGTACACTGAAGCTTTCTTT. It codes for CASSSGQGGYTEAFF.

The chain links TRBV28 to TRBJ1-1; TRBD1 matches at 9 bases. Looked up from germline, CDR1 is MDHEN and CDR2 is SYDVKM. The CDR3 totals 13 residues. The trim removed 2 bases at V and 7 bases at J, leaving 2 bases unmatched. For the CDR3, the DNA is TGTGCCAGCAGTTTAGGGACAGGGCTTGAAGCTTTCTTT. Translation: CASSLGTGLEAFF. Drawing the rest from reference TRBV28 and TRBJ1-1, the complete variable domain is DVKVTQSSRYLVKRTGEKVFLECVQDMDHENMFWYRQDPGLGLRLIYFSYDVKMKEKGDIPEGYSVSREKKERFSLILESASTNQTSMYLCASSLGTGLEAFFGQGTRLTVV.

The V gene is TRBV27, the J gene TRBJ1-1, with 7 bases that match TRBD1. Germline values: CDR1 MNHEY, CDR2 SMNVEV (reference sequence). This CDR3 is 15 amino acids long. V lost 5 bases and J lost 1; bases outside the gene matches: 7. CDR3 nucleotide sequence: TGTGCCAGCAGTCCACTAGCAGGGGGGAACACTGAAGCTTTCTTT. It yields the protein CASSPLAGGNTEAFF.

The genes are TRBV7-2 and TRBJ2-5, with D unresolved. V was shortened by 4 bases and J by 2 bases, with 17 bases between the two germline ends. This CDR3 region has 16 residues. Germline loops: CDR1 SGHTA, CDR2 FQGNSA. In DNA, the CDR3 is TGTGCCAGCAGCTCGAGAGCCATCCCGTTTCAAGAGACCCAGTACTTC. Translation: CASSSRAIPFQETQYF.

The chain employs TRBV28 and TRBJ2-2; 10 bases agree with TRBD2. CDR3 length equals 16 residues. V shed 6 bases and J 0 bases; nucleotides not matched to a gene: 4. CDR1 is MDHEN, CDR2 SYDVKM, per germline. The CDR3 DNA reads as TGTGCCAGCAGCCGACTAGCGGGCGCGAACACCGGGGAGCTGTTTTTT. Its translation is CASSRLAGANTGELFF.

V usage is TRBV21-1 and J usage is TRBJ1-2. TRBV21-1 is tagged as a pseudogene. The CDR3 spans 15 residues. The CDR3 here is CASSLGLARGNGYTF. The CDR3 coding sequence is TGTGCCAGCAGCTTGGGATTGGCCCGAGGGAATGGCTACACCTTC.

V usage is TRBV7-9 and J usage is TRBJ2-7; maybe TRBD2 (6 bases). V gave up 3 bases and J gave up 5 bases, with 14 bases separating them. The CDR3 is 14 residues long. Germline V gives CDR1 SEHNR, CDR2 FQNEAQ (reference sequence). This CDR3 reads CASSLVGGKHEQYF. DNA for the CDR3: TGTGCCAGCAGCTTGGTGGGCGGGAAACACGAGCAGTACTTC.

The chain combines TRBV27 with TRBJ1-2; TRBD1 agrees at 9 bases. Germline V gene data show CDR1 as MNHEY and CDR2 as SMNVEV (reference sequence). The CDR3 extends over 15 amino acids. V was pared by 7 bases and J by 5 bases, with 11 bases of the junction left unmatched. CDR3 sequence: CASKVQGARYYGYTF. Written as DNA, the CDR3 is TGTGCCAGCAAGGTACAGGGGGCAAGATATTATGGCTACACCTTC.

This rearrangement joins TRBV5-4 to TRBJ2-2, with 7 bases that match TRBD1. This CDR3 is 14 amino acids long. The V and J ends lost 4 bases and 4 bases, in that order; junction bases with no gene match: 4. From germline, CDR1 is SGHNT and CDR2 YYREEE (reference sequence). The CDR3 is CASSANRGTGELFF. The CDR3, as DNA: TGTGCCAGCAGCGCCAACAGGGGCACCGGGGAGCTGTTTTTT.

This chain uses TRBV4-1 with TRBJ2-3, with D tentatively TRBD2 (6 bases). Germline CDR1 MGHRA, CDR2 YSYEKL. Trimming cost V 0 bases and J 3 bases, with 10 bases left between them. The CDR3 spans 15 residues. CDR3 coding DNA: TGCGCCAGCAGCCAAGATCGGGGGAATACAGATACGCAGTATTTT. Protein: CASSQDRGNTDTQYF.

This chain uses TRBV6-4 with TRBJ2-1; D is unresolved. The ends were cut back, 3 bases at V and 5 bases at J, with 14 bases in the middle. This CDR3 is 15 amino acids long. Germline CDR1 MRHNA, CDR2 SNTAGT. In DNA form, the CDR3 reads TGTGCCAGCAGTGAAAGACTCGATTATAACAATGAGCAGTTCTTC. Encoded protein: CASSERLDYNNEQFF.

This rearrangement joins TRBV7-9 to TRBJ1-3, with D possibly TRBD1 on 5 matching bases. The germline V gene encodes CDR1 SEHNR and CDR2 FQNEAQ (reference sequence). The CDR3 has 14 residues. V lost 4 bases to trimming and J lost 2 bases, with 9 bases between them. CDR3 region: CASSSGGAGNTIYF. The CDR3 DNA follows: TGTGCCAGCAGCTCCGGGGGGGCTGGAAACACCATATATTTT.

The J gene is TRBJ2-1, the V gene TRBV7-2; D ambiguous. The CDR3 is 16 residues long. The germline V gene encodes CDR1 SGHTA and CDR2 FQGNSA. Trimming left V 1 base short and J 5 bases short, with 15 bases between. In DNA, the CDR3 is TGTGCCAGCAGCTTAGTTTCAGCGATCGGCGACAATGAGCAGTTCTTC. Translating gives CASSLVSAIGDNEQFF.

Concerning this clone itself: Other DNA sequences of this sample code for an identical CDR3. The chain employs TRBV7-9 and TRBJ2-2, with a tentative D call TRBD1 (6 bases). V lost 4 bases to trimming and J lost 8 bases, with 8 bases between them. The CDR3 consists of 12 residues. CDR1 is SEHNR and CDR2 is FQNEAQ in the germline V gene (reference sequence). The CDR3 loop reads CASSSGVGELFF. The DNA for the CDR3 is TGTGCCAGCAGCTCAGGGGTTGGGGAGCTGTTTTTT. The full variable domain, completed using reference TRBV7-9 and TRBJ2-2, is DTGVSQNPRHKITKRGQNVTFRCDPISEHNRLYWYRQTLGQGPEFLTYFQNEAQLEKSRLLSDRFSAERPKGSFSTLEIQRTEQGDSAMYLCASSSGVGELFFGEGSRLTVL.